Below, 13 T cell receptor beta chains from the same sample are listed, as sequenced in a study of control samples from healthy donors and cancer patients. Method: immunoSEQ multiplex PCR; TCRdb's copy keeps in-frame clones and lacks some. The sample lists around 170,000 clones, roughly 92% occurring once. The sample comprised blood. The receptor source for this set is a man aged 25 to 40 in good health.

The CDR3 is CASSMVRTGVTEAFF. DNA of the CDR3: TGTGCCAGTAGTATGGTCCGGACGGGTGTGACTGAAGCTTTCTTT. The chain combines TRBV19 with TRBJ1-1; D is unclear. Looked up from germline, CDR1 is LNHDA and CDR2 is SQIVND (reference sequence). Trimming took 3 bases from V and 5 from J, leaving 16 bases between them. The length of the CDR3 is 15 residues.

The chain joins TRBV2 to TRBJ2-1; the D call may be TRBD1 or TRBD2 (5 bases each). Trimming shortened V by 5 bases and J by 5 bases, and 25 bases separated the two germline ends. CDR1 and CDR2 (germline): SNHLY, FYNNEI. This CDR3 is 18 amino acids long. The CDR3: CASSMRTAGSSDDNEQFF. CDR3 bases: TGTGCCAGCAGTATGAGGACGGCAGGGAGTAGCGACGACAATGAGCAGTTCTTC. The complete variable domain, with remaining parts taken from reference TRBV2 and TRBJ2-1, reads EPEVTQTPSHQVTQMGQEVILRCVPISNHLYFYWYRQILGQKVEFLVSFYNNEISEKSEIFDDQFSVERPDGSNFTLKIRSTKLEDSAMYFCASSMRTAGSSDDNEQFFGPGTRLTVL.

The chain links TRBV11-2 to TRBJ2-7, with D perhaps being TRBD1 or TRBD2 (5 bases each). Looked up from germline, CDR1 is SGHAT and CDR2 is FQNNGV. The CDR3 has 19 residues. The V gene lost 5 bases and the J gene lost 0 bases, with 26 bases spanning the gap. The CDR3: CASSQPPYYGARHSYEQYF. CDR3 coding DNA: TGTGCCAGCAGCCAACCTCCCTATTACGGGGCTCGCCACTCCTACGAGCAGTACTTC.

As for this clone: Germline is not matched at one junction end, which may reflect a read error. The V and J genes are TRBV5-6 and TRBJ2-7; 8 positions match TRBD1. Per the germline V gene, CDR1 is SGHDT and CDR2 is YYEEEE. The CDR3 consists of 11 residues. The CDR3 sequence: CASSFSGQGPF. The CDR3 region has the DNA TGTGCCAGCAGCTTTTCCGGACAGGGCCCTTTC.

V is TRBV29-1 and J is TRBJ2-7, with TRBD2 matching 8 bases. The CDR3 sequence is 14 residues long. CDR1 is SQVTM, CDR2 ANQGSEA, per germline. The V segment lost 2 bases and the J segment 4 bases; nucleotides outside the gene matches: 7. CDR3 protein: CSVEIERERYEQYF. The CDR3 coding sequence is TGCAGCGTTGAAATCGAGCGGGAGAGGTACGAGCAGTACTTC.

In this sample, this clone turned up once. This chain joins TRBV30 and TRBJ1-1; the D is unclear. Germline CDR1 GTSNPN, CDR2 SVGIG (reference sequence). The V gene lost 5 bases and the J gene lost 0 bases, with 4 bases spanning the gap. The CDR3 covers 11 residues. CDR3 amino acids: CAWQMNTEAFF. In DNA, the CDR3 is TGTGCCTGGCAGATGAACACTGAAGCTTTCTTT.

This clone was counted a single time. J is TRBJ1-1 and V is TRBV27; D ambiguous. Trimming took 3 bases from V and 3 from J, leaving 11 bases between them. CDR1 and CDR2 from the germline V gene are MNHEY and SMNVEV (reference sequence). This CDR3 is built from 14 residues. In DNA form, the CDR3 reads TGTGCCAGCAGTTTTTTCGGGTGGGACACTGAAGCTTTCTTT. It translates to CASSFFGWDTEAFF.

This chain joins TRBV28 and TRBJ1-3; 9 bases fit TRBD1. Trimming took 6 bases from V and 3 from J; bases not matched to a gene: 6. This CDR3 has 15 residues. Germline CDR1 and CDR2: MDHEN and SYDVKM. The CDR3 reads CASRYRGLGGNTIYF. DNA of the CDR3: TGTGCCAGCAGATACAGGGGGCTAGGTGGAAACACCATATATTTT.

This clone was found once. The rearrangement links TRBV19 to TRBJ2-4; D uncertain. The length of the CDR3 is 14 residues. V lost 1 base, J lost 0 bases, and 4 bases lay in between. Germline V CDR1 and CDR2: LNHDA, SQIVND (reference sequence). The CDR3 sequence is CASSIGLAKNIQYF. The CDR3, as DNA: TGTGCCAGTAGTATAGGGCTAGCCAAAAACATTCAGTACTTC.

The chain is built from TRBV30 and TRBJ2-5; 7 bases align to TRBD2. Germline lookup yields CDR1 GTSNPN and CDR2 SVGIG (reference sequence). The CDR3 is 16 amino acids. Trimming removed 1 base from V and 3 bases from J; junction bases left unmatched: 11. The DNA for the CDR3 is TGTGCCTGGAGTGAGTGGAAAAAAACTAGCGAAGAGACCCAGTACTTC. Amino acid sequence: CAWSEWKKTSEETQYF.

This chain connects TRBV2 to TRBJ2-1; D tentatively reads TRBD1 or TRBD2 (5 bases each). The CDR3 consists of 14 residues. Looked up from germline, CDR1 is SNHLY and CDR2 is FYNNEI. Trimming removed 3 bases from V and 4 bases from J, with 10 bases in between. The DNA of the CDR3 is TGTGCCAGCAGTGAGAGGGGCCGGTACAATGAGCAGTTCTTC. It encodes CASSERGRYNEQFF.

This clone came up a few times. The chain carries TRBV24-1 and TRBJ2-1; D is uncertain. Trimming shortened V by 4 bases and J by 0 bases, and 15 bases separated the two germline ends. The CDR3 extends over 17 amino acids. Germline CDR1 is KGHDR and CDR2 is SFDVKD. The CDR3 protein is CATSDPLRMSSYNEQFF. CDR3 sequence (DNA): TGTGCCACCAGTGACCCTTTGAGGATGAGCTCCTACAATGAGCAGTTCTTC.

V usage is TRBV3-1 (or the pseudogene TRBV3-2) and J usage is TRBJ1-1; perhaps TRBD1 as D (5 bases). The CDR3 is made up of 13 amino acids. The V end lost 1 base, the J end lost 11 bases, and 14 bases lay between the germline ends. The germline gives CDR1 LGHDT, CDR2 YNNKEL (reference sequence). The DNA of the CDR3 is TGTGCCAGCAGCCAAGGCTCAGGTCGGGACGCTTTCTTT. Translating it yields CASSQGSGRDAFF.